This T cell receptor (beta chain) was sequenced during a study of blood T cell repertoires in COVID-19. Across the study: The study drew acute and convalescent COVID-19 samples from the United States, Italy and Spain.

The age range of participants was 18 to 89 years, with residence in roughly 25 US areas. This clone was detected a few times. Here immunoSEQ multiplex PCR was the method, and the copy in TCRdb shows in-frame clones only, minus some. The table records about 430,000 clones, over 75% of them present only once. The CDR3 is 15 amino acids. V shed 0 bases and J 2 bases; nucleotides not matched to a gene: 4. Germline CDR1 is KGHSH and CDR2 is LQKENI. This TCR derives from a woman in her 30s with acute COVID-19. The rearrangement links TRBV18 to TRBJ2-7, with 7 bases lining up with TRBD1. Sample: PBMCs or T cells enriched from blood (not recorded which). The CDR3 sequence is CASSPPGTVPYEQYF. The CDR3, as DNA: TGTGCCAGCTCACCACCTGGGACAGTCCCCTACGAGCAGTACTTC.